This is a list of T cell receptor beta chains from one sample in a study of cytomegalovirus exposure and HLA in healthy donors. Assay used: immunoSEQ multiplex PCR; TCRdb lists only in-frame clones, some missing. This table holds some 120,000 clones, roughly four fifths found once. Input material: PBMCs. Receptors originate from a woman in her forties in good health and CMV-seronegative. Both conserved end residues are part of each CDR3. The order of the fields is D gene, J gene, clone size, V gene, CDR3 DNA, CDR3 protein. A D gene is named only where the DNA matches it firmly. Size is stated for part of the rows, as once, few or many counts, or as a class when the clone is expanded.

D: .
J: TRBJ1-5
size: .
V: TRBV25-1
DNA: TGTGCCAGCAAGGGAGCGACTGGGAATCAGCCCCAGCATTTT
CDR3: CASKGATGNQPQHF

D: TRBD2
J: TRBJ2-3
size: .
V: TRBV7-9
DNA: TGTGCCAGCAGCTTAAATGGCGCGGGAGCAGATACGCAGTATTTT
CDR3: CASSLNGAGADTQYF

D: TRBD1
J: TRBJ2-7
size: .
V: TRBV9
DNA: TGTGCCAGCAGCGTAGGGGGACAGGGTGACGTGCAGTACTTC
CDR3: CASSVGGQGDVQYF

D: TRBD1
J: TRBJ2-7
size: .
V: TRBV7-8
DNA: TGTGCCAGCAGCCGGGACAGGGCCTACGAGCAGTACTTC
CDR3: CASSRDRAYEQYF

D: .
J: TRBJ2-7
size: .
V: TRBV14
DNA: TGTGCCAGCGGCGGACTTCGCTACGAGCAGTACTTC
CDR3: CASGGLRYEQYF

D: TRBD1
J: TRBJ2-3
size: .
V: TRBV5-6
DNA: TGTGCCAGCAGCCTGGACAGGGCCGACACGCAGTATTTT
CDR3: CASSLDRADTQYF

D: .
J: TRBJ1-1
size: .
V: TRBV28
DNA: TGTGCCAGCAGGGGAACTAGCACTGAAGCTTTCTTT
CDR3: CASRGTSTEAFF

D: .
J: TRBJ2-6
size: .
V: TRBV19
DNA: TGTGCCAGTAGGTCCGGAGGGTCTGGGGCCAACGTCCTGACTTTC
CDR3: CASRSGGSGANVLTF

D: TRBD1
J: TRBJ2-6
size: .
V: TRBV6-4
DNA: TGTGCCCTTTATGGGGACAGGTTCGTCTCTGGGGCCAACGTCCTGACTTTC
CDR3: CALYGDRFVSGANVLTF

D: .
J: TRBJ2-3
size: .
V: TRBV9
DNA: TGTGCCAGCAGCGTTCGTGGGCCCGACCACGCAGATACGCAGTATTTT
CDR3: CASSVRGPDHADTQYF

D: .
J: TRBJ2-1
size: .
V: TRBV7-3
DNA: TGTGCCAGCAGCTTAACTAGAAATGAGCAGTTCTTC
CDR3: CASSLTRNEQFF

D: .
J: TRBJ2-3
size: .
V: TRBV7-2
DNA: TGTGCCAGCAGCCCGAGGGTTGCCGCAGATACGCAGTATTTT
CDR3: CASSPRVAADTQYF

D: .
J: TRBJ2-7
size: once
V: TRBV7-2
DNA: TGTGCCAGCAGCTTAGTGAATGGTAGCCTATCCTACGAGCAGTACTTC
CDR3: CASSLVNGSLSYEQYF

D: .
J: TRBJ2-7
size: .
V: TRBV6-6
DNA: TGTGCCAGCAGTTACGACCCCACTAGCTACGAGCAGTACTTC
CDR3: CASSYDPTSYEQYF

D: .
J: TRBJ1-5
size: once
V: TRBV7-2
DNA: TGTGCCAGCAGCTTAACAGGGCCAGTTAATCAGCCCCAGCATTTT
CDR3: CASSLTGPVNQPQHF

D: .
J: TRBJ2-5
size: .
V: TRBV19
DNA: TGTGCCAGTAGGGCTGGAGCGGGTCGGGGGGAGACCCAGTACTTC
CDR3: CASRAGAGRGETQYF

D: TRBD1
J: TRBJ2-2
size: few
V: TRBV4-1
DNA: TGCGCCAGCAGCCCCATAGCCGGGACAGGCGCGAACACCGGGGAGCTGTTTTTT
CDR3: CASSPIAGTGANTGELFF

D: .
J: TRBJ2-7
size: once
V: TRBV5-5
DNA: TGTGCCAGCAGCTTGGAGTGGGGCGCCTACGAGCAGTACTTC
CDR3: CASSLEWGAYEQYF

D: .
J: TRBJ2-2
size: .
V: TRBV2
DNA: TGTGCCAGCAGTGTAAGGGGGACGTCCACCGGGGAGCTGTTTTTT
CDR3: CASSVRGTSTGELFF

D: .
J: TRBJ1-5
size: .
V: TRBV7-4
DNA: TGTGCCAGCAGCATCCAATGGGGAGTGGGTAGCAATCAGCCCCAGCATTTT
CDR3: CASSIQWGVGSNQPQHF

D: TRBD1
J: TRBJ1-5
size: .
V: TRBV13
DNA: TGTGCCAGCAGCTTTGGCAGGGGGGACAATCAGCCCCAGCATTTT
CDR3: CASSFGRGDNQPQHF

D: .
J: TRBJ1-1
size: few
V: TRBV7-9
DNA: TGTGCCAGCAGCCGGTCCAGGGGAGGGGGAGAACAGACTGAAGCTTTCTTT
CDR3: CASSRSRGGGEQTEAFF

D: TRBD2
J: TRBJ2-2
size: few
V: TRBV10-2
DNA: TGCGCCAGCACCCTGGGGACTAGCGGGATCGGGGAGCTGTTTTTT
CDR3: CASTLGTSGIGELFF

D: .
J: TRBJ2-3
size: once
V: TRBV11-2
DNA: TGTGCCAGCAGCCAAGAACAGCCCGGTATTGGTACGCAGTATTTT
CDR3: CASSQEQPGIGTQYF

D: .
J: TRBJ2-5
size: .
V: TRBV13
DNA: TGTGCCAGCAGCCGGCGGGGCCGGAGAGAGACCCAGTACTTC
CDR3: CASSRRGRRETQYF

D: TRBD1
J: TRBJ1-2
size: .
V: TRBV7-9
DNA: TGTGCCAGCAGTACAGGGGGCACCTATGGCTACACCTTC
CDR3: CASSTGGTYGYTF

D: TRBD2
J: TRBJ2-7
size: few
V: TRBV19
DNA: TGTGCCAGTAGTACCTTTAGCGGGAGTTCCTACGAGCAGTACTTC
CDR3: CASSTFSGSSYEQYF

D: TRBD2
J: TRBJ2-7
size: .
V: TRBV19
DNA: TGTGCCAGTAGGGGACTAGCGGGTGCCTACGAGCAGTACTTC
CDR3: CASRGLAGAYEQYF

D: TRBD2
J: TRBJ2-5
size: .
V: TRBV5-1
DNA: TGCGCCAGCAGCCCCAGGGACTATCGTGGAGAGACCCAGTACTTC
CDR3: CASSPRDYRGETQYF

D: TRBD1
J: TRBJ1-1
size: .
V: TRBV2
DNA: TGTGCCAGCAGTCAGACGAGACAGGGTCGCCCTGAAGCTTTCTTT
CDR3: CASSQTRQGRPEAFF

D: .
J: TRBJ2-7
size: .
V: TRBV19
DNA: TGTGCCAGTAGTATTGGGTCACTATCCTCCTACGAGCAGTACTTC
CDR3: CASSIGSLSSYEQYF

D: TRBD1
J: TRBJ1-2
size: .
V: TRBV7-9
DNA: TGTGCCAGCAGCATCGGACAGGTCCCTCTCTATGGCTACACCTTC
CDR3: CASSIGQVPLYGYTF

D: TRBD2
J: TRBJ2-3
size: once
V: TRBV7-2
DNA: TGTGCCAGCAACATGCTTAGCCTAGCGGGAGTTTCAGATACGCAGTATTTT
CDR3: CASNMLSLAGVSDTQYF

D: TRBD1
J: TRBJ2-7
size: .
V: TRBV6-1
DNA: TGTGCCAGCAGTGAAACACAGGGGGGCCTGGAGCAGTACTTC
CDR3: CASSETQGGLEQYF

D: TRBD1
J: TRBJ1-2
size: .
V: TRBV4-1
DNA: TGCGCCAGCAGCCAACGGACAGGGGGCGGCGGCTACACCTTC
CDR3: CASSQRTGGGGYTF

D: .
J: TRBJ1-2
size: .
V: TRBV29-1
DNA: TGCAGCGTCTTCTCAGACAGTATCTATGGCTACACCTTC
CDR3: CSVFSDSIYGYTF

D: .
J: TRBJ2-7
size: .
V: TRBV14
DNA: TGTGCCAGCAGCCGAGCCTACGAGCAGTACTTC
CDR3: CASSRAYEQYF